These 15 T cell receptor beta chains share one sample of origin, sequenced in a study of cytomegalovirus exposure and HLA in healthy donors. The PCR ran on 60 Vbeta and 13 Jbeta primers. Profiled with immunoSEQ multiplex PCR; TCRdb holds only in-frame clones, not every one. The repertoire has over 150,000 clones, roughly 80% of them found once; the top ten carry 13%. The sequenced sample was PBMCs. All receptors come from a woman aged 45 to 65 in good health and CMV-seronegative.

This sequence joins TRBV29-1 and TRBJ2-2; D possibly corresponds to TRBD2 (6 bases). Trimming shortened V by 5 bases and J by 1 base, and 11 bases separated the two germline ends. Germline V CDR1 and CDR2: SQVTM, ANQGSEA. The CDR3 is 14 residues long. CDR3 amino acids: CSVRLAVNTGELFF. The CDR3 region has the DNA TGCAGCGTTAGATTAGCGGTGAACACCGGGGAGCTGTTTTTT.

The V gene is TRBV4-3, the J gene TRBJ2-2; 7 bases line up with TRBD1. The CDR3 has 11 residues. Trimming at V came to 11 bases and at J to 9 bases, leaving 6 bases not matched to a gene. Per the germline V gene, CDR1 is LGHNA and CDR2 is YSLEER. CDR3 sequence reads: CAGTDRRELFF. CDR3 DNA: TGCGCCGGGACAGACCGGAGGGAGCTGTTTTTT.

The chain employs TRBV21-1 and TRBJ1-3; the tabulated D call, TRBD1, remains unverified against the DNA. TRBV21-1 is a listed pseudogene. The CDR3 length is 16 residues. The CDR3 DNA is TGTGCCAGCAGCCTCCTTGACAGGGCGTACGGAAACACCATATATTTT. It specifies CASSLLDRAYGNTIYF.

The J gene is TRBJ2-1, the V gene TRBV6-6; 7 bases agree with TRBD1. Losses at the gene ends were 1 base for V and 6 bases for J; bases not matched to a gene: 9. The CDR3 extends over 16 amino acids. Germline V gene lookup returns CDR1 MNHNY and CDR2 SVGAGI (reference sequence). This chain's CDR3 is CASSYFTGDQGNEQFF. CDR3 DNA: TGTGCCAGCAGTTACTTCACAGGGGATCAGGGCAATGAGCAGTTCTTC.

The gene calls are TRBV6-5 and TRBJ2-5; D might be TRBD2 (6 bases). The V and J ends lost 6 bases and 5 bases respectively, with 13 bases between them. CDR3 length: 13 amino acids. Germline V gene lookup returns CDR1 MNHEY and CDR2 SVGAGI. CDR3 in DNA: TGTGCCAGCAGGGAGGGGTCCAGGGAGACCCAGTACTTC. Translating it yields CASREGSRETQYF.

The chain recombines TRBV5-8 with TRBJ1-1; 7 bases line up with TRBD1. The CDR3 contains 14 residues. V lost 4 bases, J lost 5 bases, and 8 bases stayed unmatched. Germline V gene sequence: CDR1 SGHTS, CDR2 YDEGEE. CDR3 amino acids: CASSRDRAWTEAFF. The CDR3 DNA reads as TGTGCCAGCAGCCGTGACAGGGCATGGACTGAAGCTTTCTTT.

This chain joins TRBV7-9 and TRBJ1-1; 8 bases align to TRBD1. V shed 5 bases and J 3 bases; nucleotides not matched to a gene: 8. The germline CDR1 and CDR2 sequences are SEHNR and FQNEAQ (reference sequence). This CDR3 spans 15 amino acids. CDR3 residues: CASSPWTGRDTEAFF. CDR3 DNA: TGTGCCAGCAGCCCCTGGACAGGGCGGGACACTGAAGCTTTCTTT.

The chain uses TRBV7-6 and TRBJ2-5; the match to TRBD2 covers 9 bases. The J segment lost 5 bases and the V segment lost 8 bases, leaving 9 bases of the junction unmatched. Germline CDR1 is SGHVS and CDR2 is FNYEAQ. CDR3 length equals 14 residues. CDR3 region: CASGERGVGETQYF. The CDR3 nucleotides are TGTGCCAGCGGCGAGCGGGGGGTGGGGGAGACCCAGTACTTC.

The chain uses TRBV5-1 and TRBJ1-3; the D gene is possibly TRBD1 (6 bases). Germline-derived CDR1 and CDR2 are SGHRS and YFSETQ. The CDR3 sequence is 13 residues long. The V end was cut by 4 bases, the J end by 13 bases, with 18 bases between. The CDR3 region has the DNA TGCGCCAGCAGCCCTGCCTTAACGGGACAAATATATTTT. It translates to CASSPALTGQIYF.

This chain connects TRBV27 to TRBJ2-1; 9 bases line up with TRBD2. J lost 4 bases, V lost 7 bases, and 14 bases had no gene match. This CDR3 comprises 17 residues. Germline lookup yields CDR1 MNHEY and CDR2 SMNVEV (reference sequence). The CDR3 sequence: CASKGIAGADPYNEQFF. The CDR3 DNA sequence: TGTGCCAGCAAGGGGATAGCGGGGGCCGATCCTTACAATGAGCAGTTCTTC.

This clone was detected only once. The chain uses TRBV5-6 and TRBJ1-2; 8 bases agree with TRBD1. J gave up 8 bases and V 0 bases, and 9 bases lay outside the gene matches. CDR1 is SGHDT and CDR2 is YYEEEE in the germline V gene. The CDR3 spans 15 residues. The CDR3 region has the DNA TGTGCCAGCAGCTTGGATGCCGGGACAGGAGGGGGCTACACCTTC. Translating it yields CASSLDAGTGGGYTF. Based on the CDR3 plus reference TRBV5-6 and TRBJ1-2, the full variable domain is DAGVTQSPTHLIKTRGQQVTLRCSPKSGHDTVSWYQQALGQGPQFIFQYYEEEERQRGNFPDRFSGHQFPNYSSELNVNALLLGDSALYLCASSLDAGTGGGYTFGSGTRLTVV.

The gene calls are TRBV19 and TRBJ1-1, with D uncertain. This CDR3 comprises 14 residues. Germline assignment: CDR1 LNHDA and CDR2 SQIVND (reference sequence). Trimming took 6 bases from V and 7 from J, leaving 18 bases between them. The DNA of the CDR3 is TGTGCCAGTAGAACCGAGACATGGCAGAGTGAAGCTTTCTTT. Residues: CASRTETWQSEAFF. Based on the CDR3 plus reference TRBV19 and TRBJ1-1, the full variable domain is DGGITQSPKYLFRKEGQNVTLSCEQNLNHDAMYWYRQDPGQGLRLIYYSQIVNDFQKGDIAEGYSVSREKKESFPLTVTSAQKNPTAFYLCASRTETWQSEAFFGQGTRLTVV.

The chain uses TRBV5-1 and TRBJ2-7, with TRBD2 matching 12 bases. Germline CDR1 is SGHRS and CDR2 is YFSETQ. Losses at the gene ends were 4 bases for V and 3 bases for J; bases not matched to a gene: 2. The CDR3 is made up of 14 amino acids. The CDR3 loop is CASSELAGGYEQYF. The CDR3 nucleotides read TGCGCCAGCAGCGAACTAGCGGGGGGCTACGAGCAGTACTTC.

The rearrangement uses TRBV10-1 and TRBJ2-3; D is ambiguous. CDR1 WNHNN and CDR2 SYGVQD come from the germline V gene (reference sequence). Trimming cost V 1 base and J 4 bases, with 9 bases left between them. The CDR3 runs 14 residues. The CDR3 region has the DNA TGCGCCAGCAGTGAGTTTATAGCAGCAGATACGCAGTATTTT. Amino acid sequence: CASSEFIAADTQYF.

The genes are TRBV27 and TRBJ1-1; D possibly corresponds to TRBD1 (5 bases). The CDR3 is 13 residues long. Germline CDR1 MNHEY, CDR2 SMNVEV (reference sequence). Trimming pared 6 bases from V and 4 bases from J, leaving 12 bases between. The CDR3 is CASRTTDFTEAFF. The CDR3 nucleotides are TGTGCCAGCAGGACGACAGATTTCACTGAAGCTTTCTTT.